Listed below are T cell receptor beta chains from one sample, sequenced in a study of cytomegalovirus exposure and HLA in healthy donors. Profiled with immunoSEQ multiplex PCR; TCRdb holds only in-frame clones, not every one. The data contain under 150,000 clones, roughly two thirds of them singletons. The sequencing sample was made of PBMCs. The receptor source for this set is a man in his thirties or forties in good health and CMV-seropositive. Each CDR3 is given with its conserved first and last residue. The order of the fields is V gene, clone size, D gene, J gene, CDR3 protein, CDR3 DNA. The D gene is left open where the match is weak. Only part of the rows carry a size: once, few, many, or a class if the clone is expanded.

v_call: TRBV7-9
clone_size: .
d_call: TRBD2
j_call: TRBJ2-1
cdr3_aa: CASSPAGTSGRGPYNEQFF
cdr3_nt: TGTGCCAGCAGCCCGGCCGGGACTAGCGGGAGGGGTCCCTACAATGAGCAGTTCTTC

v_call: TRBV5-6
clone_size: .
d_call: .
j_call: TRBJ2-7
cdr3_aa: CASSLLAGMPYEQYF
cdr3_nt: TGTGCCAGCAGCTTGTTAGCAGGGATGCCCTACGAGCAGTACTTC

v_call: TRBV6-5
clone_size: .
d_call: .
j_call: TRBJ2-7
cdr3_aa: CASSSKGFYEQYF
cdr3_nt: TGTGCCAGCAGCTCCAAGGGGTTCTACGAGCAGTACTTC

v_call: TRBV9
clone_size: .
d_call: TRBD1
j_call: TRBJ1-4
cdr3_aa: CASSPRQGSWEKLFF
cdr3_nt: TGTGCCAGCAGCCCCCGACAGGGCTCGTGGGAAAAACTGTTTTTT

v_call: TRBV29-1
clone_size: .
d_call: TRBD1
j_call: TRBJ1-1
cdr3_aa: CSVTGAEAEAFF
cdr3_nt: TGCAGCGTCACAGGGGCTGAAGCTGAAGCTTTCTTT

v_call: TRBV19
clone_size: .
d_call: TRBD1
j_call: TRBJ1-1
cdr3_aa: CASSQGGGNTEAFF
cdr3_nt: TGTGCCAGTAGTCAAGGGGGCGGGAACACTGAAGCTTTCTTT

v_call: TRBV6-5
clone_size: .
d_call: .
j_call: TRBJ2-3
cdr3_aa: CASTTGGDTQYF
cdr3_nt: TGTGCCAGCACCACCGGAGGGGATACGCAGTATTTT

v_call: TRBV29-1
clone_size: .
d_call: .
j_call: TRBJ1-5
cdr3_aa: CSVAQASNQPQHF
cdr3_nt: TGCAGCGTTGCTCAGGCTAGCAATCAGCCCCAGCATTTT

v_call: TRBV5-1
clone_size: .
d_call: .
j_call: TRBJ2-2
cdr3_aa: CASSLQRTVTGELFF
cdr3_nt: TGCGCCAGCAGCTTACAACGGACAGTTACCGGGGAGCTGTTTTTT

v_call: TRBV4-1
clone_size: few
d_call: TRBD1
j_call: TRBJ1-5
cdr3_aa: CASSPLWDRVGNQPQHF
cdr3_nt: TGCGCCAGCAGCCCTTTGTGGGACAGGGTTGGCAATCAGCCCCAGCATTTT

v_call: TRBV5-1
clone_size: few
d_call: TRBD2
j_call: TRBJ2-3
cdr3_aa: CASSWGAGGPTDTQYF
cdr3_nt: TGCGCCAGCAGCTGGGGAGCGGGAGGGCCCACAGATACGCAGTATTTT

v_call: TRBV13
clone_size: .
d_call: TRBD2
j_call: TRBJ2-1
cdr3_aa: CASSSGTSGNNEQFF
cdr3_nt: TGTGCCAGCAGCTCCGGGACTAGCGGAAACAATGAGCAGTTCTTC

v_call: TRBV6-1
clone_size: .
d_call: .
j_call: TRBJ1-3
cdr3_aa: CASSDPGPGNTIYF
cdr3_nt: TGTGCCAGCAGTGACCCCGGTCCTGGAAACACCATATATTTT

v_call: TRBV6-5
clone_size: once
d_call: .
j_call: TRBJ1-1
cdr3_aa: CASSEGTPSDEAFF
cdr3_nt: TGTGCCAGCAGTGAGGGGACTCCCTCGGACGAAGCTTTCTTT

v_call: TRBV6-5
clone_size: .
d_call: .
j_call: TRBJ2-1
cdr3_aa: CASSYLVEKDNEQFF
cdr3_nt: TGTGCCAGCAGTTATCTAGTTGAAAAAGACAATGAGCAGTTCTTC

v_call: TRBV28
clone_size: .
d_call: .
j_call: TRBJ1-3
cdr3_aa: CASTVVQGPSGNTIYF
cdr3_nt: TGTGCCAGCACCGTGGTGCAGGGCCCCTCTGGAAACACCATATATTTT

v_call: TRBV6-1
clone_size: .
d_call: .
j_call: TRBJ1-1
cdr3_aa: CASSEGTPSDEAFF
cdr3_nt: TGTGCCAGCAGTGAGGGGACTCCCTCGGACGAAGCTTTCTTT

v_call: TRBV23-1
clone_size: .
d_call: .
j_call: TRBJ1-5
cdr3_aa: CASSQRGSSNQPQHF
cdr3_nt: TGCGCCAGCAGTCAGAGGGGGTCTAGCAATCAGCCCCAGCATTTT

v_call: TRBV5-1
clone_size: .
d_call: TRBD2
j_call: TRBJ2-3
cdr3_aa: CASSPGGLAGGDTQYF
cdr3_nt: TGCGCCAGCAGCCCAGGTGGACTAGCGGGAGGAGATACGCAGTATTTT

v_call: TRBV5-4
clone_size: few
d_call: .
j_call: TRBJ2-3
cdr3_aa: CASSLVGASTDTQYF
cdr3_nt: TGTGCCAGCAGCTTGGTGGGAGCTAGCACAGATACGCAGTATTTT

v_call: TRBV5-1
clone_size: .
d_call: .
j_call: TRBJ2-1
cdr3_aa: CASSAEDLPGDNEQFF
cdr3_nt: TGCGCCAGCAGCGCGGAGGATCTCCCCGGGGACAATGAGCAGTTCTTC

v_call: TRBV7-9
clone_size: .
d_call: TRBD2
j_call: TRBJ2-3
cdr3_aa: CASSLGVAGADTQYF
cdr3_nt: TGTGCCAGCAGCTTAGGGGTAGCGGGAGCGGATACGCAGTATTTT

v_call: TRBV19
clone_size: .
d_call: TRBD1
j_call: TRBJ1-1
cdr3_aa: CASSDRVEAFF
cdr3_nt: TGTGCCAGTAGCGACAGGGTTGAAGCTTTCTTT

v_call: TRBV7-6
clone_size: .
d_call: .
j_call: TRBJ2-7
cdr3_aa: CASSWGLDSYEQYF
cdr3_nt: TGTGCCAGCAGCTGGGGGCTAGACTCCTACGAGCAGTACTTC

v_call: TRBV5-6
clone_size: few
d_call: TRBD2
j_call: TRBJ2-3
cdr3_aa: CASSQTSGRADTQYF
cdr3_nt: TGTGCCAGCAGTCAGACTAGCGGGAGGGCAGATACGCAGTATTTT

v_call: TRBV4-3
clone_size: .
d_call: .
j_call: TRBJ2-2
cdr3_aa: CASRAGGNTGELFF
cdr3_nt: TGCGCCAGCAGAGCGGGTGGTAACACCGGGGAGCTGTTTTTT

v_call: TRBV6-5
clone_size: .
d_call: .
j_call: TRBJ2-7
cdr3_aa: CASSAQIGSSYEQYF
cdr3_nt: TGTGCCAGCAGTGCTCAAATTGGGAGCTCCTACGAGCAGTACTTC

v_call: TRBV5-5
clone_size: .
d_call: TRBD1
j_call: TRBJ1-2
cdr3_aa: CASSLETGGRGYTF
cdr3_nt: TGTGCCAGCAGCTTGGAGACAGGGGGACGGGGCTACACCTTC

v_call: TRBV5-1
clone_size: .
d_call: TRBD1
j_call: TRBJ2-7
cdr3_aa: CASSVSQGSTCEQYF
cdr3_nt: TGCGCCAGCAGCGTTTCACAGGGGTCTACCTGCGAGCAGTACTTC

v_call: TRBV19
clone_size: .
d_call: .
j_call: TRBJ2-1
cdr3_aa: CASRERYNEQFF
cdr3_nt: TGTGCCAGTAGGGAGCGGTACAATGAGCAGTTCTTC

v_call: TRBV6-5
clone_size: .
d_call: .
j_call: TRBJ2-5
cdr3_aa: CASAGWGSKTQYF
cdr3_nt: TGTGCCAGTGCGGGCTGGGGTAGCAAGACCCAGTACTTC

v_call: TRBV5-6
clone_size: .
d_call: TRBD2
j_call: TRBJ2-3
cdr3_aa: CASSGGLAASTDTQYF
cdr3_nt: TGTGCCAGCAGCGGGGGACTAGCAGCTAGCACAGATACGCAGTATTTT

v_call: TRBV5-6
clone_size: .
d_call: .
j_call: TRBJ2-7
cdr3_aa: CASSRGGFSYEQYF
cdr3_nt: TGTGCCAGCAGCCGAGGTGGATTCTCCTACGAGCAGTACTTC

v_call: TRBV5-5
clone_size: .
d_call: .
j_call: TRBJ2-5
cdr3_aa: CASSFPGQETQYF
cdr3_nt: TGTGCCAGCAGCTTTCCAGGGCAAGAGACCCAGTACTTC

v_call: TRBV5-1
clone_size: few
d_call: .
j_call: TRBJ2-2
cdr3_aa: CASSLGREFAGELFF
cdr3_nt: TGCGCCAGCAGCTTGGGACGGGAGTTTGCCGGGGAGCTGTTTTTT

v_call: TRBV28
clone_size: .
d_call: .
j_call: TRBJ2-7
cdr3_aa: CASSLAGYEQYF
cdr3_nt: TGTGCCAGCAGTTTAGCGGGCTACGAGCAGTACTTC

v_call: TRBV7-3
clone_size: .
d_call: TRBD1
j_call: TRBJ2-3
cdr3_aa: CASSLQTGSTDTQYF
cdr3_nt: TGTGCCAGCAGCCTCCAGACAGGGAGTACAGATACGCAGTATTTT

v_call: TRBV5-1
clone_size: once
d_call: TRBD1
j_call: TRBJ2-7
cdr3_aa: CASSSTGPTYEQYF
cdr3_nt: TGCGCCAGCAGCTCGACAGGGCCCACCTACGAGCAGTACTTC

v_call: TRBV4-3
clone_size: .
d_call: TRBD1
j_call: TRBJ1-4
cdr3_aa: CASSHGPGTGGEKLFF
cdr3_nt: TGCGCCAGCAGCCATGGTCCCGGGACAGGGGGTGAAAAACTGTTTTTT

v_call: TRBV10-3
clone_size: few
d_call: .
j_call: TRBJ2-7
cdr3_aa: CAISETGTYEQYF
cdr3_nt: TGTGCCATCAGCGAGACAGGTACCTACGAGCAGTACTTC

v_call: TRBV11-3
clone_size: .
d_call: .
j_call: TRBJ2-3
cdr3_aa: CASSEAGVRSQYF
cdr3_nt: TGTGCCAGCAGCGAGGCAGGGGTGAGATCGCAGTATTTT

v_call: TRBV7-9
clone_size: .
d_call: TRBD1
j_call: TRBJ1-1
cdr3_aa: CASSLEAGGVVTEAFF
cdr3_nt: TGTGCCAGCAGCTTAGAGGCAGGGGGTGTTGTGACTGAAGCTTTCTTT

v_call: TRBV30
clone_size: .
d_call: .
j_call: TRBJ1-1
cdr3_aa: CAWRRGGNLYTEAFF
cdr3_nt: TGTGCCTGGAGGAGGGGGGGTAATCTGTACACTGAAGCTTTCTTT

v_call: TRBV5-6
clone_size: .
d_call: .
j_call: TRBJ2-7
cdr3_aa: CASSLAQSSYEQYF
cdr3_nt: TGTGCCAGCAGCTTAGCGCAATCTAGCTACGAGCAGTACTTC

v_call: TRBV7-9
clone_size: .
d_call: TRBD1
j_call: TRBJ2-5
cdr3_aa: CASSLAPTGEETQYF
cdr3_nt: TGTGCCAGCAGCTTAGCGCCGACAGGGGAAGAGACCCAGTACTTC

v_call: TRBV7-9
clone_size: few
d_call: .
j_call: TRBJ1-1
cdr3_aa: CASSSPKAFF
cdr3_nt: TGTGCCAGCAGCTCACCTAAAGCTTTCTTT

v_call: TRBV11-2
clone_size: .
d_call: TRBD2
j_call: TRBJ2-5
cdr3_aa: CASSLVLGTSAPLETQYF
cdr3_nt: TGTGCCAGCAGCTTAGTACTTGGGACTAGCGCCCCCCTTGAGACCCAGTACTTC

v_call: TRBV11-2
clone_size: .
d_call: TRBD2
j_call: TRBJ2-7
cdr3_aa: CASSLYSAGAGEQYF
cdr3_nt: TGTGCCAGCAGCTTATATTCAGCGGGAGCCGGGGAGCAGTACTTC

v_call: TRBV18
clone_size: .
d_call: .
j_call: TRBJ2-3
cdr3_aa: CASSGRVLEDTQYF
cdr3_nt: TGTGCCAGCTCGGGCAGGGTTCTGGAAGATACGCAGTATTTT

v_call: TRBV5-6
clone_size: .
d_call: .
j_call: TRBJ2-3
cdr3_aa: CASSFGVDTQYF
cdr3_nt: TGTGCCAGCAGCTTCGGAGTAGATACGCAGTATTTT

v_call: TRBV19
clone_size: .
d_call: TRBD1
j_call: TRBJ1-5
cdr3_aa: CASSLIDRAGQPQHF
cdr3_nt: TGTGCCAGTAGTCTGATCGACAGGGCCGGTCAGCCCCAGCATTTT

v_call: TRBV13
clone_size: once
d_call: TRBD1
j_call: TRBJ2-3
cdr3_aa: CASSEGGQGSTDTQYF
cdr3_nt: TGTGCCAGCAGCGAGGGAGGACAGGGTAGCACAGATACGCAGTATTTT

v_call: TRBV5-3
clone_size: .
d_call: .
j_call: TRBJ1-2
cdr3_aa: CARSPPSGGYTF
cdr3_nt: TGTGCCAGAAGCCCTCCCTCAGGAGGCTACACCTTC

v_call: TRBV28
clone_size: .
d_call: TRBD1
j_call: TRBJ1-5
cdr3_aa: CASSSSGQGMYSNQPQHF
cdr3_nt: TGTGCCAGCTCCTCTTCGGGACAGGGTATGTATAGCAATCAGCCCCAGCATTTT

v_call: TRBV7-9
clone_size: .
d_call: TRBD1
j_call: TRBJ2-1
cdr3_aa: CSLTGYRDGQFF
cdr3_nt: TGTTCACTGACAGGGTATCGTGATGGGCAGTTCTTC

v_call: TRBV12-5
clone_size: few
d_call: TRBD1
j_call: TRBJ2-1
cdr3_aa: CASGLHRGLYNEQFF
cdr3_nt: TGTGCTAGTGGTTTACACAGGGGGCTCTACAATGAGCAGTTCTTC

v_call: TRBV18
clone_size: .
d_call: TRBD2
j_call: TRBJ2-7
cdr3_aa: CASSRFGTSGRTEQYF
cdr3_nt: TGTGCCAGCTCACGATTCGGGACTAGCGGGAGAACCGAGCAGTACTTC